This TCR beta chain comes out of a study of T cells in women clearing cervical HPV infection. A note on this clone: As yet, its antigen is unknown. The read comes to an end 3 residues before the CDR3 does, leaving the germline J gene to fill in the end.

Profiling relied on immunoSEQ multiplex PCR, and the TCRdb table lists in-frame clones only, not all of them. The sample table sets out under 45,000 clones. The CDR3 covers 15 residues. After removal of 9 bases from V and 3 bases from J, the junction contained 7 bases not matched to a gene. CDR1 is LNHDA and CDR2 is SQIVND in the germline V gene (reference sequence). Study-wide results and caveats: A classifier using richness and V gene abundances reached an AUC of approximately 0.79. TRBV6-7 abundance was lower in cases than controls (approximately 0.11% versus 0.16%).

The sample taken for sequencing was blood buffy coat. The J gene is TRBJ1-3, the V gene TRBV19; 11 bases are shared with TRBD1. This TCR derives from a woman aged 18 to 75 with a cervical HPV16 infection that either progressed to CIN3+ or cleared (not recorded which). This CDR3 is CASHGQGAFGNTIYF. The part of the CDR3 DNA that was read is TGTGCCAGCCACGGACAGGGGGCTTTTGGAAACACC.